Listed here is a single TCR beta chain. The antigen is undetermined. This record belongs to a study of T cell responses to AZD1222 COVID-19 vaccine. Overall study results and limits: Only 5 or 6 people who got AZD1222 tested seropositive at baseline. Within unmutated variant regions lay the reported targets of nearly half of spike-specific TCRs. Clonal diversity may have been underestimated in mostly white British donors. Along spike, vaccine-associated CD4 TCRs were found throughout, with dominance at 160-218 and 743-854.

Using immunoSEQ multiplex PCR, the repertoire was profiled, and TCRdb retains in-frame clones only, with some absent. The table includes 130,000 to 150,000 clones, 92% detected once. The source of this sequence is an adult in good health. Material: peripheral blood, obtained on day 0 of AZD1222 vaccination.

CDR3 DNA: TGTGCCATCAGGGCCGGGACAGAGACCTACGAGCAGTACTTC. It yields the protein CAIRAGTETYEQYF. The chain is built from TRBV10-3 and TRBJ2-7, with 7 bases lining up with TRBD1. CDR1 is ENHRY and CDR2 is SYGVKD in the germline V gene. The V and J ends lost 6 bases and 2 bases, in that order; junction bases with no gene match: 7. This CDR3 comprises 14 residues.